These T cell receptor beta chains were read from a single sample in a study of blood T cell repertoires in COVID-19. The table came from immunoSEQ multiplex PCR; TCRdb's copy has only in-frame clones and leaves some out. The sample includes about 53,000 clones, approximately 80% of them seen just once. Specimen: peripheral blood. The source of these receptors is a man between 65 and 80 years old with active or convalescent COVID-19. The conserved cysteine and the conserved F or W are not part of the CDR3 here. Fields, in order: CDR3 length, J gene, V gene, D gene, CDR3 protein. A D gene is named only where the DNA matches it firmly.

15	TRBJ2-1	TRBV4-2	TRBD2	ASSQEVQTSGGRQQF
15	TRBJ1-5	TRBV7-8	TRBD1	ASSPRDRGLSNQPQH
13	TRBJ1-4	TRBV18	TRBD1	ASSLTGTGAEKLF
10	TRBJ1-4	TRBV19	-	AAGGGNEKLF
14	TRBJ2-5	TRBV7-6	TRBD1	ASSLNTGVSGEPQY
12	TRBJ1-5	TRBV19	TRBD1	ASNLDRGGQPQH
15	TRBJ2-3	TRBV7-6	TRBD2	ASSPEGTSGGRDTQY
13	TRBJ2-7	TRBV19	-	ASSTQARGFYEQY
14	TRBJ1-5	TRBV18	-	ASSLGRGGTNQPQH
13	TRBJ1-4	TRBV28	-	ASTTFRGYNEKLF
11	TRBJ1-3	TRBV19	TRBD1	ASSTTGANTIY